This T cell receptor (beta chain) was identified during a study of blood T cell repertoires in COVID-19 (dated by TCRdb to about 2020). With respect to the entire study: Samples from collaborators originated in the United States, Italy and Spain and spanned both the acute and convalescent phases of COVID-19. The prospective study material was composed of cDNA or gDNA derived from T cells, B-cell-depleted T cells, or PBMCs. Deeply sampled blood TCRbeta repertoires from subjects exposed to, actively infected with, or recovered from COVID-19 were included in the dataset. A freely available public database, intended as a resource for researchers studying the immune response to SARS-CoV-2, is where the repertoires were released. Samples came from the ongoing ImmuneRACE study (first 160 participants) plus 1,254 subjects from 6 global collaborators. A de-identified subject ID, COVID-19 status, age in years and sex were almost always included in the sample metadata. HLA class I and class II types, where available, came from metadata supplied by the sample provider rather than from assay-based typing.

V drops 7 bases and J drops 14 bases, leaving 18 bases in between. The CDR3 goes from the cysteine to the phenylalanine over 13 residues. The read is trimmed to its CDR3 DNA, 39 bases read in frame from base 1. In the germline V gene (reference sequence), CDR1 corresponds to MNHNY and CDR2 to SVGAGI. Study-wide conclusions, independent of this receptor: How much clinical and demographic metadata was included differed by source and by participant, and the metadata was provided uncurated.

TCRbeta CDR3 regions were amplified from genomic DNA by means of the immunoSEQ Assay, a bias-controlled multiplex PCR. In the authors' own workflow: The number of nucleated cells in each sample was estimated by amplification of reference gene primers within the assay. Sequence reads were collapsed and filtered to measure the absolute abundance of every unique TCRbeta CDR3 rearrangement. For each sample, productive Simpson clonality was calculated as the square root of Simpson's diversity index across productive rearrangements. The immuneACCESS repertoire file appears here via TCRdb, limited to in-frame rearrangements. These files lack a portion of the clones; in checked studies, under half of the deficit traces to unresolved V genes, and the cause of the others is not known. The DNA was the basis for D and trimming; V, J and clone size are from that table. The sample table contains 260,000 or so clones; only one count was recorded for 85% to 90% of them. Around a sixth of the sample is held by the ten biggest clonotypes.

In the prospective study, participants were roughly 18 to 95 years old, resided in approximately 22 geographic areas of the United States, and were enrolled through a virtual design. In the prospective study, cohorts were assigned on the basis of participant-reported clinical history obtained from a screening survey and a study questionnaire. Recovered participants in ImmuneRACE Cohort 3 were defined as having two consecutive negative NP/OP PCR tests, clearance from a healthcare professional, or resolution of symptoms. Each participant in the prospective study had whole blood, serum and a nasopharyngeal or oropharyngeal swab collected by mobile phlebotomists. Prospective study participants could optionally give additional blood draws and questionnaires over an approximately 2-month period. Before DNA extraction, blood samples from the prospective study were shipped at room temperature or frozen.

With regard to this clone: This receptor's antigen is unknown. No much larger clone is present one base from it, and per-base qualities are unavailable.

The chain employs TRBV6-6 and TRBJ1-6, with the D gene not clear enough to name. The origin of this receptor is a man between 18 and 29 years old who had recovered from COVID-19. What was sequenced was PBMCs or T cells enriched from blood (not recorded which). The CDR3 region: CASIISLGGTLHF. The nucleotides read TGTGCCAGCATCATAAGTCTAGGAGGAACCCTCCACTTT.